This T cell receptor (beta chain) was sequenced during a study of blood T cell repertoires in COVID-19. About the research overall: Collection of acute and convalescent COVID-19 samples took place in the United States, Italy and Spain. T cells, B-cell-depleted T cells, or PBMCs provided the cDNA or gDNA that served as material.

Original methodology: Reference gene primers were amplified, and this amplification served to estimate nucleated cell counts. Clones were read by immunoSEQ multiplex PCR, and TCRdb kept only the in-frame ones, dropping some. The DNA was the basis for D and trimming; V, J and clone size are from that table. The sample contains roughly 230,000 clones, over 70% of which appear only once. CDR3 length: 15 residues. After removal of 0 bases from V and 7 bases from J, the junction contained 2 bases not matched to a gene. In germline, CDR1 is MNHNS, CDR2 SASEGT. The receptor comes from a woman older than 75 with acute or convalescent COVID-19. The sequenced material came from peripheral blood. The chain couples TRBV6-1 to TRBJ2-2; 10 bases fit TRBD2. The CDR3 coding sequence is TGTGCCAGCAGTGAAGCAGGACTAGCGGTCGGGGAGCTGTTTTTT. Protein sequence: CASSEAGLAVGELFF.